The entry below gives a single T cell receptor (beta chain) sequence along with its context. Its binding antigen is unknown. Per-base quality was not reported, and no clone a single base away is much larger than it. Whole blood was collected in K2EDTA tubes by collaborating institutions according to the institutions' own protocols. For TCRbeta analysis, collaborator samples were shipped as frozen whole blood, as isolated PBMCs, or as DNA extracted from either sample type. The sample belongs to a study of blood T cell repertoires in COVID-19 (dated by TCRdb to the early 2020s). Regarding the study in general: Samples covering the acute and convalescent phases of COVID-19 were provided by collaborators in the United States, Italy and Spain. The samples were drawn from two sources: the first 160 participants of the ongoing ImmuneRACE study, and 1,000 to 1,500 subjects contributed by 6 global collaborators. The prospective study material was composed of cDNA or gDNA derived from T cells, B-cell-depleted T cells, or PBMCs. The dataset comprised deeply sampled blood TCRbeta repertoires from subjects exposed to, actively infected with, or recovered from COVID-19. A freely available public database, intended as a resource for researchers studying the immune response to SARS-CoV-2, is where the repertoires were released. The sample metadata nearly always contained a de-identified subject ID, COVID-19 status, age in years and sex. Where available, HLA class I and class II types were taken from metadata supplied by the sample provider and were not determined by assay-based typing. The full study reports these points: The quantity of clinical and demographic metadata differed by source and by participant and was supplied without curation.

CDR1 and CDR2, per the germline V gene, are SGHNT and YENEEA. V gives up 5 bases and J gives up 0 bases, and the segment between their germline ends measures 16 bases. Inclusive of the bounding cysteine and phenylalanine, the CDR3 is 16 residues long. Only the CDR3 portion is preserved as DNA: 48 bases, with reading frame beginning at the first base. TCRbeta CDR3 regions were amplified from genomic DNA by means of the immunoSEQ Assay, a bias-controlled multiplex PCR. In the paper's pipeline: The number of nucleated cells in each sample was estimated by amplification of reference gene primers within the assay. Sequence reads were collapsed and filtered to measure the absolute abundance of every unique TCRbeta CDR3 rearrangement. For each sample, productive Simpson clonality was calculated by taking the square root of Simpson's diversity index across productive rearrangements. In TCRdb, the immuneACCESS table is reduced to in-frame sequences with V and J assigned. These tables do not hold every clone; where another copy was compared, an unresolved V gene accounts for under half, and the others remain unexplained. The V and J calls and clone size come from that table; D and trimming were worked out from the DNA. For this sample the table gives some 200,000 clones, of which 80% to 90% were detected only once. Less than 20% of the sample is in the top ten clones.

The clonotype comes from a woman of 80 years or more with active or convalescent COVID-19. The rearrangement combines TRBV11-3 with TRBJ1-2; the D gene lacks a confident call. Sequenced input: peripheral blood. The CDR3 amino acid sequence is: CASSPPIRGANYGYTF. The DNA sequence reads TGTGCCAGCAGCCCGCCGATTCGGGGAGCTAACTATGGCTACACCTTC.